This T cell receptor (beta chain) was sequenced for a study of response to subunit inactivated influenza vaccine. Overall study results and limits: A suggestion made by the authors is that each seasonal influenza vaccination recruits few new T cells.

TCRdb fed the RT-PCR reads into MiXCR, producing one record per CDR3 protein. The repertoire holds under 850,000 distinct CDR3 sequences, with 18% as singletons. This clonotype turned up a few times. Its target is not known. The CDR3 is 14 amino acids. Unmatched junction bases numbered 6, after V lost 4 bases and J lost 4 bases. Germline CDR1 is SGHTA and CDR2 is FQGNSA. The sequencing here drew on PBMCs from blood, taken roughly 5 days after vaccination. This TCR derives from a man aged 50-60 years who received an inactivated influenza vaccine. This sequence joins TRBV7-2 and TRBJ2-5; 7 bases agree with TRBD1. The CDR3 loop is CASSYSGTAETQYF. CDR3 coding DNA: TGTGCCAGCAGCTATTCCGGGACAGCAGAGACCCAGTACTTC.